One and the same sample provided the 2 T cell receptor beta chains below, sequenced in a study of shared clonotypes between healthy human individuals. TCRdb keeps only in-frame clones here, not all; method: immunoSEQ multiplex PCR. The sample includes over a million clones, roughly 95% of them seen just once. Sequencing was carried out using naive CD4+ T cells sorted from blood. Described subset: CD45RA+ positively selected. The receptors here all came from a man younger than 40 in good health.

The rearrangement uses TRBV10-2 and TRBJ1-3; D is undetermined. The CDR3 runs to 14 residues. V was cut by 4 bases and J by 2 bases, with 9 bases left in between. Germline CDR1 WSHSY, CDR2 SAAADI. CDR3: CASSVKGTGNTIYF. DNA for the CDR3: TGCGCCAGCAGTGTCAAGGGTACTGGAAACACCATATATTTT.

To note about this clone: This specimen includes other DNA sequences encoding the same CDR3. The chain combines TRBV9 with TRBJ2-1, with TRBD1 matching 11 bases. Trimming removed 2 bases from V and 4 bases from J; junction bases left unmatched: 2. Germline V CDR1 and CDR2: SGDLS, YYNGEE. CDR3 size: 15 residues. For the CDR3, the DNA is TGTGCCAGCAGCGTGGGGACAGGGGGATACAATGAGCAGTTCTTC. Protein: CASSVGTGGYNEQFF.